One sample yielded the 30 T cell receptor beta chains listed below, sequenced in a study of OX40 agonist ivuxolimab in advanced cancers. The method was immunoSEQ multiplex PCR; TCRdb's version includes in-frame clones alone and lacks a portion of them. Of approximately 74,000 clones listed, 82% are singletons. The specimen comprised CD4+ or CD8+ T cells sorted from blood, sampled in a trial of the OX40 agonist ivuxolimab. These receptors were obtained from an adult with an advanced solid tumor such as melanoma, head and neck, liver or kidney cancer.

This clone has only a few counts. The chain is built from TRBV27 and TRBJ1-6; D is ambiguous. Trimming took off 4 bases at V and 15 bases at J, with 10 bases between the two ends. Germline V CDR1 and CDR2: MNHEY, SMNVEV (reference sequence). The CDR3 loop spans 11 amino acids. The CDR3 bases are TGTGCCAGCAGTTCAACCGGGCACCTCCACTTT. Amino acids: CASSSTGHLHF.

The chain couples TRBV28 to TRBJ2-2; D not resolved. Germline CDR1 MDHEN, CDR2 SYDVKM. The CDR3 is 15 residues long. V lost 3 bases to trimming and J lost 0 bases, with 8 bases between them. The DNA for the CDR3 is TGTGCCAGCAGTTTCCCCTACTCGAACACCGGGGAGCTGTTTTTT. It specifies CASSFPYSNTGELFF.

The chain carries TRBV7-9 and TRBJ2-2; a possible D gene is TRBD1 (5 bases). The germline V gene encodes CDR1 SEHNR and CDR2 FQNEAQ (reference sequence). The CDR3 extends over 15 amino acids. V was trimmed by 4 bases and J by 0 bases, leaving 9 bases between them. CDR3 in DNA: TGTGCCAGCAGCTCAGGGTCTGCGAACACCGGGGAGCTGTTTTTT. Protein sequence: CASSSGSANTGELFF.

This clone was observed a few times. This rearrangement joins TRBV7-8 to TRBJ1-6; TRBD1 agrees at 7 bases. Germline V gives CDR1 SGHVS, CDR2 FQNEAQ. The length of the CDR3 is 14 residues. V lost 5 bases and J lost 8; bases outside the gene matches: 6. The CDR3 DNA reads TGTGCCAGCAGCCCAGACAGGGCGGATTCACCCCTCCACTTT. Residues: CASSPDRADSPLHF.

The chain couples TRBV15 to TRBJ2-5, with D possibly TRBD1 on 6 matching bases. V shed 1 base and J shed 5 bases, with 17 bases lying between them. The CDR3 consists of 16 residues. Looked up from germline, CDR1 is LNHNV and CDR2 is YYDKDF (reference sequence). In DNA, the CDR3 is TGTGCCACCAGCAGAGGCTCGACAGGAAGCATCGAGACCCAGTACTTC. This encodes CATSRGSTGSIETQYF.

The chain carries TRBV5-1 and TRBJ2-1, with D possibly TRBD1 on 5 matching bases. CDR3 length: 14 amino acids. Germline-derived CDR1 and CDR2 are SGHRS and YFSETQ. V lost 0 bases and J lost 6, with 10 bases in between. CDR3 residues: CASSLGDRPNEQFF. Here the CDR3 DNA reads TGCGCCAGCAGCTTGGGAGACAGACCCAATGAGCAGTTCTTC.

Here the CDR3 reads CASSPLGAGGLYNEQFF. DNA of the CDR3: TGTGCCAGCAGTCCCTTGGGGGCGGGGGGGCTCTACAATGAGCAGTTCTTC. The chain links TRBV2 to TRBJ2-1; 9 bases map to TRBD2. Germline lookup yields CDR1 SNHLY and CDR2 FYNNEI. J lost 3 bases, V lost 5 bases, and 11 bases had no gene match. The CDR3 extends over 17 amino acids.

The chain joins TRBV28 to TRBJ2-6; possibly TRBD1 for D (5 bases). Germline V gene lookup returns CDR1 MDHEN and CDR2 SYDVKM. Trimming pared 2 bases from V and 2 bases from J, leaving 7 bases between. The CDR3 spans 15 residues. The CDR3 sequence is CASSLGRAGANVLTF. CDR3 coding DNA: TGTGCCAGCAGTTTAGGCAGGGCTGGGGCCAACGTCCTGACTTTC.

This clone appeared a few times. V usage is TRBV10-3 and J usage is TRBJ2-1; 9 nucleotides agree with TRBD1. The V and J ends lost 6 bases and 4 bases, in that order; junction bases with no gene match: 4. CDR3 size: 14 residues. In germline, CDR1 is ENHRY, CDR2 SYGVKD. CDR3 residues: CAISDRGSYNEQFF. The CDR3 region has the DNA TGTGCCATCAGCGACAGGGGGTCGTACAATGAGCAGTTCTTC.

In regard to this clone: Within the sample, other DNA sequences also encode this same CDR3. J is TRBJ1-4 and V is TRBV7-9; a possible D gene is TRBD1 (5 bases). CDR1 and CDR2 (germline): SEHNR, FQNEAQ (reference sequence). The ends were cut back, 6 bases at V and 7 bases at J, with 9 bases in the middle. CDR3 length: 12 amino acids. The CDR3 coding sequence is TGTGCCAGCAGTCCTCAGGGTGAAAAACTGTTTTTT. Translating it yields CASSPQGEKLFF. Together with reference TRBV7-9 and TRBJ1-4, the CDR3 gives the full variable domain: DTGVSQNPRHKITKRGQNVTFRCDPISEHNRLYWYRQTLGQGPEFLTYFQNEAQLEKSRLLSDRFSAERPKGSFSTLEIQRTEQGDSAMYLCASSPQGEKLFFGSGTQLSVL.

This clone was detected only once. CDR3 sequence (DNA): TGTGCCACCAGCAAAAGGACAGGGAACTACGACTATGGCTACACCTTC. As protein: CATSKRTGNYDYGYTF. The gene calls are TRBV15 and TRBJ1-2, with TRBD1 matching over 8 bases. CDR3 length: 16 residues. Germline V gene lookup returns CDR1 LNHNV and CDR2 YYDKDF (reference sequence). The J segment lost 3 bases and the V segment lost 4 bases, leaving 10 bases of the junction unmatched.

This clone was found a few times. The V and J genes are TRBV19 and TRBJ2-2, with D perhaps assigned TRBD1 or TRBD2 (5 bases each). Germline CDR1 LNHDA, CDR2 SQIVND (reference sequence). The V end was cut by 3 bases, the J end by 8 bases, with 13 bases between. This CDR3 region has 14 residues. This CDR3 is CASSIRGVGGELFF. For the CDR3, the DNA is TGTGCCAGTAGTATTAGAGGGGTTGGAGGGGAGCTGTTTTTT.

CDR3 in amino acids: CASSSEWAAGEGYTF. Here the CDR3 DNA reads TGTGCCAGCAGCTCCGAGTGGGCGGCGGGGGAAGGCTACACCTTC. This chain uses TRBV5-5 with TRBJ1-2, with D possibly matching TRBD1 (5 bases). Trimming left V 3 bases short and J 8 bases short, with 20 bases between. Germline CDR1 and CDR2: SGHKS and YYEKEE (reference sequence). This CDR3 spans 15 amino acids.

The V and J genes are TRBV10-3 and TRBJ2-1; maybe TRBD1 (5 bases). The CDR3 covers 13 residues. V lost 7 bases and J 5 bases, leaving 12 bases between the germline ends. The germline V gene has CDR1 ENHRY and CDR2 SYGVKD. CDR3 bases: TGTGCCATCACCAGGGATGAAAACAATGAGCAGTTCTTC. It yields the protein CAITRDENNEQFF.

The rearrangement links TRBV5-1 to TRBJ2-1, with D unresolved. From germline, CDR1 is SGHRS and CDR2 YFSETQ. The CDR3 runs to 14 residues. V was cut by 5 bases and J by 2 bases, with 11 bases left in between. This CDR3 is CASSPLSPYNEQFF. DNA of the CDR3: TGCGCCAGCAGTCCCCTATCCCCCTACAATGAGCAGTTCTTC.

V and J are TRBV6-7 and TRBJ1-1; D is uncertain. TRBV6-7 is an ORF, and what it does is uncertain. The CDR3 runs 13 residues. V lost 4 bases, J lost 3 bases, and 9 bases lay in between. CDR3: CASSSRTYTEAFF. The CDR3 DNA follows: TGTGCCAGCAGTTCCCGGACTTACACTGAAGCTTTCTTT.

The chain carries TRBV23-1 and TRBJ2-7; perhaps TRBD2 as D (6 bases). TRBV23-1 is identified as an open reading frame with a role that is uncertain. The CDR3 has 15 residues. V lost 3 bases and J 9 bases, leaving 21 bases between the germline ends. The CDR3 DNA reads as TGCGCCAGCAGTCAGCTCCGGGACTGGATGTGGGGGCAGTACTTC. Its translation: CASSQLRDWMWGQYF.

Written as DNA, the CDR3 is TGTGCCAGCAGTTCGATCCAAACAGGGAGCTACGAGCAGTACTTC. Encoded protein: CASSSIQTGSYEQYF. The chain has TRBV6-5 and TRBJ2-7; perhaps TRBD1 as D (6 bases). The CDR3 consists of 15 residues. Per germline, CDR1 MNHEY and CDR2 SVGAGI. V was shortened by 4 bases and J by 3 bases, with 16 bases between the two germline ends.

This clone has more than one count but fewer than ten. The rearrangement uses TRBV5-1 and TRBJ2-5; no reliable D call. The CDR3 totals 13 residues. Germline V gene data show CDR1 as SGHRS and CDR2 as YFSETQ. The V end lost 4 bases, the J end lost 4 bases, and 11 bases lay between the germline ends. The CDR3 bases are TGCGCCAGCAGCCCCTCTGGAACAGAGACCCAGTACTTC. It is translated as CASSPSGTETQYF.

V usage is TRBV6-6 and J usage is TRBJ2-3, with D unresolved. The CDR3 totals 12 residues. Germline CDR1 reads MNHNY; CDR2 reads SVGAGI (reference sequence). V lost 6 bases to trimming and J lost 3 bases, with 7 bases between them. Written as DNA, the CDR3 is TGTGCCAGCAGGGGCGGAACAGATACGCAGTATTTT. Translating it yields CASRGGTDTQYF.

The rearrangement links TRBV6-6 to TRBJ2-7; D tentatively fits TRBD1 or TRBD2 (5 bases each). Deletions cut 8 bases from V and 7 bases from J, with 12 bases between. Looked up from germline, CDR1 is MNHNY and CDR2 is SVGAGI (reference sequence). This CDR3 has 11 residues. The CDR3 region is CASGGRREQYF. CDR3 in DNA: TGTGCCAGCGGGGGACGTAGGGAGCAGTACTTC.

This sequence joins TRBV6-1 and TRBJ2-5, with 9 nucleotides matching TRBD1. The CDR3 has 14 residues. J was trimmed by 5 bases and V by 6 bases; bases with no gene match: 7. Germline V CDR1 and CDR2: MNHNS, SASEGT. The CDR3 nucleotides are TGTGCCAGCAGCCGGGACAGGGTGCGTGAGACCCAGTACTTC. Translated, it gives CASSRDRVRETQYF.

CDR3 amino acids: CASSLIPGDEQYF. DNA of the CDR3: TGCGCCAGCAGCTTGATCCCCGGGGACGAGCAGTACTTC. The chain combines TRBV5-1 with TRBJ2-7; tentative D call: TRBD2 (5 bases). The V gene lost 1 base and the J gene lost 5 bases, with 10 bases spanning the gap. Germline V gene sequence: CDR1 SGHRS, CDR2 YFSETQ. This CDR3 is built from 13 residues.

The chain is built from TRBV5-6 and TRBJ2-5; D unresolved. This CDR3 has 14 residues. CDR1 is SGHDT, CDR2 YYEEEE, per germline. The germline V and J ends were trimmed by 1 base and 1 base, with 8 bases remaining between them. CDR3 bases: TGTGCCAGCAGCTTGAGGGCGGCCCAAGAGACCCAGTACTTC. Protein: CASSLRAAQETQYF.

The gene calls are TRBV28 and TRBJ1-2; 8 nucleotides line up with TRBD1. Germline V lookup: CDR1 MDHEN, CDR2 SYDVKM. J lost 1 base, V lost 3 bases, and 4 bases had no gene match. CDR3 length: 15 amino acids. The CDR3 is CASSFEDRVNYGYTF. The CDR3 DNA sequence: TGTGCCAGCAGTTTCGAGGACAGGGTTAACTATGGCTACACCTTC.

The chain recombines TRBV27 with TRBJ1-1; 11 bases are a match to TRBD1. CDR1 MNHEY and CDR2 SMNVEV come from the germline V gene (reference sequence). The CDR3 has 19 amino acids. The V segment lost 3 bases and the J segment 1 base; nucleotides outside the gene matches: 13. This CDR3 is CASSFLLPGTGGENTEAFF. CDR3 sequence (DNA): TGTGCCAGCAGTTTTTTGTTGCCAGGGACAGGGGGGGAGAACACTGAAGCTTTCTTT.

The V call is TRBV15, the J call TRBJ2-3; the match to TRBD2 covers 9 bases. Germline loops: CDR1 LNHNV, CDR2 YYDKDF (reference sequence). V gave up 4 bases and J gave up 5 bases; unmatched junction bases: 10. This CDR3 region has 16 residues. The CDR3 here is CATSINRAGGGDTQYF. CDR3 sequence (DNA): TGTGCCACCAGCATTAACAGGGCGGGAGGGGGAGATACGCAGTATTTT.

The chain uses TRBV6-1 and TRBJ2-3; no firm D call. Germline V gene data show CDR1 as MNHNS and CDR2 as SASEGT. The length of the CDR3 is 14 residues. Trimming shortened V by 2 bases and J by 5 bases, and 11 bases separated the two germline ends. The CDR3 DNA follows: TGTGCCAGCAGTGAAAGGAATGTAAAAGATACGCAGTATTTT. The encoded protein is CASSERNVKDTQYF.

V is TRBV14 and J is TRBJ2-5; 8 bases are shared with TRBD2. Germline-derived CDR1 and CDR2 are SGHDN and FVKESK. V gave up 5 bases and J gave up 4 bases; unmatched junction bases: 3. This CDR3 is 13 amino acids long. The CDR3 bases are TGTGCCAGCAGCTGGGGACTAGGAGAGACCCAGTACTTC. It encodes CASSWGLGETQYF.

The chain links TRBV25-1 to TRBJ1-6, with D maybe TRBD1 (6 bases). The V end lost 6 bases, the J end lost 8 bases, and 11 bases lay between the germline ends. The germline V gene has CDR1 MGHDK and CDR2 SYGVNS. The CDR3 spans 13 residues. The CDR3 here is CASSTGSYSPLHF. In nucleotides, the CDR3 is TGTGCCAGCAGCACAGGGTCCTATTCACCCCTCCACTTT.